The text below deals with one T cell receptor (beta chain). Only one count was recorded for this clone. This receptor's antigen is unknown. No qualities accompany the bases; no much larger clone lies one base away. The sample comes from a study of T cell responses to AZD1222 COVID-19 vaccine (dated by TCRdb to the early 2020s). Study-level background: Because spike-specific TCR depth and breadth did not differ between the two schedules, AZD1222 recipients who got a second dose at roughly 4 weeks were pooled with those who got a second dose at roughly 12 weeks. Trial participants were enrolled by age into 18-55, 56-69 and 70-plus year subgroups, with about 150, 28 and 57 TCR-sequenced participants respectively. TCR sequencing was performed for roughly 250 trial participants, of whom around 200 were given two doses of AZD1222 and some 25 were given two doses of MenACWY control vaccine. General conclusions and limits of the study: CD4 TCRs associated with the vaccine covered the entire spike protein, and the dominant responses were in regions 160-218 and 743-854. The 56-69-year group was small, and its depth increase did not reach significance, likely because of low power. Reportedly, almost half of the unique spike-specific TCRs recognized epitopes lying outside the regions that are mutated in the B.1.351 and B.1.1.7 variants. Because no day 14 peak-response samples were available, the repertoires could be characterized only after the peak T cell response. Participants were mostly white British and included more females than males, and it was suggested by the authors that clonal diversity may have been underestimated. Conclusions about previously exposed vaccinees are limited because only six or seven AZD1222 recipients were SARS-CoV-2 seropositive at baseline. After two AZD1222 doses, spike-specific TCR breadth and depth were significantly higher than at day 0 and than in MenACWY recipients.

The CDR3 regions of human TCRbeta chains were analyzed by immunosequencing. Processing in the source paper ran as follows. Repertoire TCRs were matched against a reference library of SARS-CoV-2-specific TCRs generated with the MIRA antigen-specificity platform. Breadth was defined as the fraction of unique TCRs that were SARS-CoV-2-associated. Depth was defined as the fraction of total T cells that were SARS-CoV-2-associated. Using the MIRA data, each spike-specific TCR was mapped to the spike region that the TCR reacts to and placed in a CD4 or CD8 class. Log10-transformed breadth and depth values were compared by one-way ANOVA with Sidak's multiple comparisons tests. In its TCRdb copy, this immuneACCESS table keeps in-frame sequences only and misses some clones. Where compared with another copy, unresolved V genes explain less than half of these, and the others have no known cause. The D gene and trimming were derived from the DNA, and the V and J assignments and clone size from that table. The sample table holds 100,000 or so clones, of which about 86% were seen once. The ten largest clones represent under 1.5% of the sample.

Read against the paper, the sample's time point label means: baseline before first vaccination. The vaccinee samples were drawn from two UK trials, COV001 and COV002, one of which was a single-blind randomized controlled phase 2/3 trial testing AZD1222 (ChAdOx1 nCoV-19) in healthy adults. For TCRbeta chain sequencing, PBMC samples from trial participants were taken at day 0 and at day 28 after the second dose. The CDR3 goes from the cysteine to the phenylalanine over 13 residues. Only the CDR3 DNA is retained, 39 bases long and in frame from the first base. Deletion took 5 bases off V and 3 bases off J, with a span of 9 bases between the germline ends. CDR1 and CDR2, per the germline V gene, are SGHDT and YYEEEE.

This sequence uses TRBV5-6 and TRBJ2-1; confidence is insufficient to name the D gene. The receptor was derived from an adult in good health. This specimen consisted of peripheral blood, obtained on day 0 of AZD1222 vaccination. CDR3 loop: CASRLWGYNEQFF. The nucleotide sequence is TGTGCCAGCAGGCTTTGGGGCTACAATGAGCAGTTCTTC.